This T cell receptor (beta chain) was identified in a study of CD8 T cells in ankylosing spondylitis. Each TCR beta library was made by quantitative 5'-RACE that incorporated molecular barcodes. TCRdb reprocessed the 5' RACE reads with MiXCR, giving one entry per CDR3 protein. The repertoire holds 200,000 to 250,000 distinct CDR3 sequences, with 7.5% to 9.5% as singletons. This clonotype was counted many times. The antigen is unknown. Findings and caveats of the study: Disease-linked clones displayed a CD8+ phenotype and appeared relatively rarely in peripheral blood.

The germline V gene encodes CDR1 LGHNA and CDR2 YNFKEQ. V lost 0 bases, J lost 6 bases, and 17 bases lay in between. This CDR3 comprises 16 residues. The receptor's source is a female donor with ankylosing spondylitis or in good health (not recorded which). Sample: blood, either unsorted or a sorted T cell fraction (not recorded which). This sequence joins TRBV4-2 and TRBJ2-5; either TRBD1 or TRBD2 may fit D (5 bases each). The CDR3 coding sequence is TGTGCCAGCAGCCAAGATTTGACCGGGGCTCAAAAGACCCAGTACTTC. It is translated as CASSQDLTGAQKTQYF.